This passage covers 2 T cell receptor beta chains from one sample sequenced in a study of cytomegalovirus exposure and HLA in healthy donors. The PCR had 60 Vbeta and 13 Jbeta primers. Some clones are missing from TCRdb's copy, which holds only in-frame ones; the method was immunoSEQ multiplex PCR. The table includes 150,000 to 200,000 clones, approximately 80% detected once. The sequenced sample was PBMCs. These receptors originate from a woman between 40 and 55 years old in good health and CMV-seronegative.

This chain links TRBV11-1 with TRBJ2-1; TRBD2 aligns across 10 bases. Germline V gene sequence: CDR1 SGHAT, CDR2 FQDESV (reference sequence). This CDR3 comprises 15 residues. V dropped 2 bases and J dropped 4; count of bases not matched to a gene: 2. This chain's CDR3 is CASSLSSGGYNEQFF. Here the CDR3 DNA reads TGTGCCAGCAGCTTAAGTAGCGGGGGGTACAATGAGCAGTTCTTC.

The V and J genes are TRBV7-2 and TRBJ2-3, with a weak D call TRBD1 (6 bases). Germline CDR1 reads SGHTA; CDR2 reads FQGNSA. The CDR3 length is 15 residues. V lost 1 base to trimming and J lost 3 bases, with 11 bases between them. CDR3 residues: CASSLDRVGTDTQYF. The CDR3 nucleotides read TGTGCCAGCAGCTTAGACAGGGTAGGAACAGATACGCAGTATTTT.